This TCR beta chain was captured by sequencing in a study of T cell responses to AZD1222 COVID-19 vaccine (dated by TCRdb to the early 2020s). For the wider study: AZD1222 recipients with second doses at about 4 weeks or about 12 weeks were pooled, because spike-specific TCR depth and breadth did not differ between schedules. Trial participants were enrolled by age into 18-55, 56-69 and 70-plus year subgroups, with 148, 28 and 57 TCR-sequenced participants respectively. A total of approximately 240 trial participants underwent TCR sequencing, of whom around 210 had received two doses of AZD1222 and roughly 26 had received two doses of the MenACWY control vaccine.

Comment on this clone: Its antigen has not been determined. The input lacks base qualities; no much larger clone sits a single base away.

Paper-wide results and their limitations: Vaccine-associated CD4 TCRs spanned the whole spike protein, with dominant responses in regions 160-218 and 743-854. No day 14 peak-response samples were available, so repertoires were characterized only after the peak T cell response. Participants were mostly white British, with more females than males. The authors suggested clonal diversity may have been underestimated. In the small 56-69-year group, the increase in depth fell short of significance, most likely because of low power. After two AZD1222 doses, both the breadth and the depth of spike-specific TCRs were significantly higher than at day 0 and than in MenACWY recipients. Epitopes outside the regions mutated in the B.1.351 and B.1.1.7 variants were reportedly recognized by nearly half of the unique spike-specific TCRs. Only a handful of AZD1222 recipients were SARS-CoV-2 seropositive at baseline, limiting conclusions about previously exposed vaccinees.

In the paper's terms, the time point label means: baseline before first vaccination. Vaccinee samples were obtained from the UK trials COV001 and COV002, which included a single-blind randomized controlled phase 2/3 trial of AZD1222 (ChAdOx1 nCoV-19) in healthy adults. For TCRbeta chain sequencing, PBMC samples from trial participants were taken at day 0 and at day 28 after the second dose. CDR1 is given as LNHDA and CDR2 as SQIVND, both from the germline V gene (reference sequence). V is reduced by 3 bases and J by 0 bases, leaving a spacing of 9 bases between them. The CDR3 covers 15 residues, taking in both the cysteine and the phenylalanine. Here the CDR3 DNA is all that survives: 45 bases in frame from base 1. The CDR3 regions of human TCRbeta chains were analyzed by immunosequencing. As for how the authors treated the data: Repertoire TCRs were matched against a reference library of SARS-CoV-2-specific TCRs generated with the MIRA antigen-specificity platform. Breadth meant the fraction of unique TCRs that were SARS-CoV-2-associated, whereas depth meant the fraction of total T cells that were SARS-CoV-2-associated. Using the MIRA data, every spike-specific TCR was mapped to the spike region that the TCR reacted to and assigned to either a CD4 or a CD8 class. Log10-transformed breadth and depth values were compared by one-way ANOVA with Sidak's multiple comparisons tests. What TCRdb holds here is the immuneACCESS table cut down to in-frame rearrangements. Part of the clones is not present; checked against another copy, under half of the missing clones reflect an unresolved V gene, and the others are unexplained. The V and J calls and the clone size are those of that table, but D and trimming were determined from the DNA. For this sample there are about 96,000 clones; 75% to 90% appear just once. Jointly, the top ten make up roughly 25% of the sample.

The chain is made from TRBV19 and TRBJ1-3; no confident D gene assignment can be made. The sequence came from an adult in good health. This specimen consisted of peripheral blood, obtained on day 0 of AZD1222 vaccination. CDR3 protein: CASSIDGNSGNTIYF. The DNA is TGTGCCAGTAGTATTGACGGAAACTCTGGAAACACCATATATTTT.